This T cell receptor (beta chain) was recorded in a study of blood T cells in healthy people across ages. At the level of the study: Template switching captured about one barcoded beta molecule per two T cells.

The CDR3 extends over 20 amino acids. V lost 0 bases to trimming and J lost 3 bases, with 23 bases between them. The germline CDR1 and CDR2 sequences are MGHRA and YSYEKL. The use of a sample-barcoded 5' primer and a J-beta primer mix characterized a second PCR of roughly 7 to 11 cycles. TCRdb reprocessed the 5' RACE reads with MiXCR, giving one entry per CDR3 protein. The sample includes about 600,000 distinct CDR3 sequences, roughly 48% of them seen just once. Each donor was a healthy Caucasian individual from Russia, aged about 6 to 95. The specimen sequenced was blood. This sequence joins TRBV4-1 and TRBJ1-4, with D perhaps TRBD1 (5 bases). This sequence was found in a man older than 75 in good health. CDR3 DNA sequence: TGCGCCAGCAGCCAAGATAGAGGGGCAGGGACCGCCAGGGCTAATGAAAAACTGTTTTTT. As protein: CASSQDRGAGTARANEKLFF.